This TCR beta chain was profiled in a study of radiation and T cells in renal cell carcinoma. The assay was immunoSEQ multiplex PCR, and TCRdb's table has in-frame clones only and misses some. This sample has 150,000 to 200,000 clones, with about 85% found just once. To note about this clone: Its antigen is currently unknown.

The germline V gene encodes CDR1 SNHLY and CDR2 FYNNEI. CDR3 length: 14 residues. The V and J ends lost 6 bases and 4 bases respectively, with 12 bases between them. General study findings and limits: From baseline, blood top tumor clonotypes peaked at 2 weeks post-radiation. Pretreatment tumor biopsies were lacking, so baseline clonotypes are unknown.

Time point: blood 4 weeks post-SBRT, at nephrectomy. The sample's treatment: 15 Gy SBRT to primary tumor, nephrectomy 4 weeks later. Nephrectomy followed 15 Gy stereotactic body radiation by 4 weeks. The tumor was a clear cell renal cell carcinoma. This clonotype originated in a woman in her forties or fifties with renal cell carcinoma. Sequences were derived from blood, sampled from a patient whose treatment included radiotherapy and nephrectomy. The rearrangement links TRBV2 to TRBJ2-2, with a tentative D call TRBD1 (5 bases). CDR3 DNA: TGTGCCAGCAGCTCCCTGCAGGGCACCGGGGAGCTGTTTTTT. Encoded protein: CASSSLQGTGELFF. Full variable domain (missing parts from reference TRBV2 and TRBJ2-2): EPEVTQTPSHQVTQMGQEVILRCVPISNHLYFYWYRQILGQKVEFLVSFYNNEISEKSEIFDDQFSVERPDGSNFTLKIRSTKLEDSAMYFCASSSLQGTGELFFGEGSRLTVL.